The 5 T cell receptor beta chains below were found in one sample sequenced in a study of T-cell memory formation after mild COVID-19. MiXCR, applied by TCRdb to the 5' RACE reads, yields one record per CDR3 protein. The sample holds 470,000 or so distinct CDR3 sequences, approximately 18% seen once. The sample was PBMCs or a T cell subset sorted from them (not recorded which). Receptor source: a man younger than 35 who had mild COVID-19 (a few samples of this study predate the infection). Cell type and time point are not known.

This clonotype has a handful of counts. This chain joins TRBV14 and TRBJ2-3; 13 nucleotides align to TRBD2. V gave up 2 bases and J gave up 2 bases; unmatched junction bases: 7. CDR1 and CDR2 (germline): SGHDN, FVKESK. The CDR3 is 18 residues long. The DNA for the CDR3 is TGTGCCAGCAGCCAATCTTGGACTAGCGGGGGCTCCACAGATACGCAGTATTTT. This sequence encodes CASSQSWTSGGSTDTQYF.

The V gene is TRBV7-6, the J gene TRBJ2-3; the match to TRBD2 covers 9 bases. CDR1 and CDR2 (germline): SGHVS, FNYEAQ. Trimming removed 5 bases from V and 5 bases from J; junction bases left unmatched: 5. The CDR3 loop spans 14 amino acids. The CDR3 DNA reads TGTGCCAGCAGCGGAGCGGGGGGTGTAGATACGCAGTATTTT. It translates to CASSGAGGVDTQYF.

There are a few counts of this clonotype. The V gene is TRBV4-2, the J gene TRBJ2-5; D is possibly TRBD2 (6 bases). With 1 base removed from V and 2 bases from J, the gap between germline ends came to 8 bases. This CDR3 has 14 residues. Germline V lookup: CDR1 LGHNA, CDR2 YNFKEQ. The chain's CDR3 is CASSQGGEQETQYF. The CDR3 nucleotides read TGTGCCAGCAGCCAAGGGGGGGAGCAAGAGACCCAGTACTTC.

This clonotype turned up a few times. The chain is built from TRBV7-9 and TRBJ1-2; D may be TRBD1 (6 bases). Deletions cut 1 base from V and 4 bases from J, with 19 bases between. Germline lookup yields CDR1 SEHNR and CDR2 FQNEAQ (reference sequence). The CDR3 consists of 17 residues. CDR3 coding DNA: TGTGCCAGCAGCTTAGATTTCTGGTACGAGGGGGGCTATGGCTACACCTTC. As protein: CASSLDFWYEGGYGYTF.

V usage is TRBV11-2 and J usage is TRBJ2-7; D perhaps matches TRBD1 (6 bases). Germline-derived CDR1 and CDR2 are SGHAT and FQNNGV. The V end lost 1 base, the J end lost 3 bases, and 13 bases lay between the germline ends. CDR3 length: 15 residues. The CDR3 here is CASSLATGPLYEQYF. The CDR3, as DNA: TGTGCCAGCAGCTTAGCGACAGGACCTCTCTACGAGCAGTACTTC.